One and the same sample provided the 18 T cell receptor beta chains below, sequenced in a study of T cell changes during pregnancy in multiple sclerosis (dated by TCRdb to about 2019). The library was obtained by the immunoSEQ multiplex PCR assay. This immuneACCESS table, as held by TCRdb, lists in-frame sequences with V and J called but not all clones. Of the missing ones, under half trace to an unresolved V gene in checked studies; the others have no known cause. This sample gives about 36,000 clones in total; around nine tenths of them show up just once. The top ten clones comprise more than 5.5% of the sample. The sequences come from CD8+ T cells from peripheral blood mononuclear cells, collected in the third trimester of pregnancy. These receptors were collected from a female donor with multiple sclerosis, enrolled in a pregnancy study.

This rearrangement joins TRBV28 to TRBJ2-7, with 8 positions matching TRBD1. This CDR3 is 15 amino acids long. Unmatched junction bases numbered 11, after V lost 5 bases and J lost 5 bases. From germline, CDR1 is MDHEN and CDR2 SYDVKM. The DNA of the CDR3 is TGTGCCAGCAGTGGCCCGGACAGGGCCATGCACGAGCAGTACTTC. Amino acid sequence: CASSGPDRAMHEQYF.

This clone was detected only once. The genes are TRBV4-1 and TRBJ1-5; D remains ambiguous. CDR3 length equals 16 residues. Germline assignment: CDR1 MGHRA and CDR2 YSYEKL. V lost 0 bases to trimming and J lost 0 bases, with 9 bases between them. CDR3 nucleotides: TGCGCCAGCAGCCAAGAGGGAGGGTATAGCAATCAGCCCCAGCATTTT. Translated: CASSQEGGYSNQPQHF.

The V gene is TRBV7-9, the J gene TRBJ1-2; perhaps TRBD1 as D (6 bases). Germline CDR1 is SEHNR and CDR2 is FQNEAQ (reference sequence). The V gene lost 3 bases and the J gene lost 2 bases, with 13 bases spanning the gap. CDR3 size: 15 residues. The CDR3: CASSFPDRTNYGYTF. The CDR3, as DNA: TGTGCCAGCAGCTTCCCTGACAGGACGAACTATGGCTACACCTTC.

The rearrangement links TRBV11-2 to TRBJ2-6; D is unclear. Deletions cut 3 bases from V and 2 bases from J, with 11 bases between. The germline gives CDR1 SGHAT, CDR2 FQNNGV. This CDR3 region has 16 residues. The CDR3, as DNA: TGTGCCAGCAGCTTGGGCGCGTGGGCTGGGGCCAACGTCCTGACTTTC. Translation: CASSLGAWAGANVLTF.

This clone was seen once. This chain connects TRBV7-8 to TRBJ1-6; unclear D gene. CDR1 and CDR2 from the germline V gene are SGHVS and FQNEAQ. The CDR3 covers 18 residues. V was cut by 5 bases and J by 4 bases, with 21 bases left in between. The CDR3 region is CASSHTPERPLYNSPLHF. In DNA form, the CDR3 reads TGTGCCAGCAGCCACACCCCTGAGAGGCCACTGTATAATTCACCCCTCCACTTT. Complete variable domain (other parts from reference TRBV7-8 and TRBJ1-6): GAGVSQSPRYKVAKRGQDVALRCDPISGHVSLFWYQQALGQGPEFLTYFQNEAQLDKSGLPSDRFFAERPEGSVSTLKIQRTQQEDSAVYLCASSHTPERPLYNSPLHFGNGTRLTVT.

The chain uses TRBV5-6 and TRBJ2-1, with TRBD2 matching 9 bases. This CDR3 region has 15 residues. With V trimmed by 0 bases and J by 4 bases, 2 bases remained unmatched. Per germline, CDR1 SGHDT and CDR2 YYEEEE. The DNA of the CDR3 is TGTGCCAGCAGCTTGGGCGGGGGGGGGTACAATGAGCAGTTCTTC. It yields the protein CASSLGGGGYNEQFF.

The chain has TRBV11-2 and TRBJ1-2; D gene ambiguous. CDR1 and CDR2 (germline): SGHAT, FQNNGV. The length of the CDR3 is 14 residues. V was clipped by 3 bases and J by 4 bases, with 12 bases between them. CDR3 sequence reads: CASSFSGSPYGYTF. The CDR3 nucleotides are TGTGCCAGCAGCTTTTCGGGGTCTCCCTATGGCTACACCTTC. Combining the CDR3 with reference TRBV11-2 and TRBJ1-2 gives the whole variable domain EAGVAQSPRYKIIEKRQSVAFWCNPISGHATLYWYQQILGQGPKLLIQFQNNGVVDDSQLPKDRFSAERLKGVDSTLKIQPAKLEDSAVYLCASSFSGSPYGYTFGSGTRLTVV.

J is TRBJ2-3 and V is TRBV30; no clear D. Between the trimmed V and J ends, which lost 5 bases and 0 bases, there was a span of 15 bases. This CDR3 contains 15 residues. Germline assignment: CDR1 GTSNPN and CDR2 SVGIG (reference sequence). CDR3 in amino acids: CAWAWSVLSTDTQYF. The CDR3 coding sequence is TGTGCCTGGGCCTGGTCGGTACTCAGCACAGATACGCAGTATTTT.

The CDR3 nucleotides are TGCGCCAGCAGCCAAGTGACTACAGGGCCCAGGAGCTACACCTTC. Its translation: CASSQVTTGPRSYTF. The V call is TRBV4-1, the J call TRBJ1-2, with D possibly being TRBD1 (6 bases). V lost 1 base, J lost 9 bases, and 18 bases lay in between. The CDR3 contains 15 residues. Germline V gene lookup returns CDR1 MGHRA and CDR2 YSYEKL.

The V and J genes are TRBV7-8 and TRBJ1-2, with 9 nucleotides matching TRBD1. The CDR3 covers 15 residues. CDR1 SGHVS and CDR2 FQNEAQ come from the germline V gene. Unmatched junction bases numbered 8, after V lost 3 bases and J lost 6 bases. The CDR3, as DNA: TGTGCCAGCAGCTTTTTCCGGGACAGGGTTAATGGCTACACCTTC. This translates into CASSFFRDRVNGYTF.

Only a few counts were recorded for this clone. This chain connects TRBV6-1 to TRBJ2-7, with TRBD1 as a possible D gene (5 bases). V was trimmed by 4 bases and J by 3 bases, leaving 16 bases between them. This CDR3 region has 15 residues. In germline, CDR1 is MNHNS, CDR2 SASEGT. The CDR3 region is CASSAKGSLGYEQYF. CDR3 sequence (DNA): TGTGCCAGCAGTGCCAAGGGGTCCCTCGGCTACGAGCAGTACTTC.

The sample holds many counts of this clone. The chain carries TRBV30 and TRBJ1-4, with D hard to call. Trimming shortened V by 0 bases and J by 7 bases, and 6 bases separated the two germline ends. Germline assignment: CDR1 GTSNPN and CDR2 SVGIG (reference sequence). The CDR3 contains 12 residues. The CDR3 region is CAWSVTGEKLFF. In DNA, the CDR3 is TGTGCCTGGAGTGTGACGGGTGAAAAACTGTTTTTT.

This rearrangement joins TRBV15 to TRBJ1-2; no definite D call. The V gene lost 0 bases and the J gene lost 3 bases, with 8 bases spanning the gap. Germline loops: CDR1 LNHNV, CDR2 YYDKDF (reference sequence). The CDR3 extends over 14 amino acids. The CDR3 sequence is CATSRELVDYGYTF. CDR3 sequence (DNA): TGTGCCACCAGCAGAGAACTGGTAGACTATGGCTACACCTTC.

This clone was detected once. The chain uses TRBV25-1 and TRBJ1-6; D ambiguous. The CDR3 has 16 amino acids. V lost 1 base to trimming and J lost 9 bases, with 16 bases between them. CDR1 is MGHDK, CDR2 SYGVNS, per germline. The CDR3 sequence: CASSEWGAGSGSPLHF. DNA for the CDR3: TGTGCCAGCAGTGAATGGGGTGCTGGGAGCGGTTCACCCCTCCACTTT.

This chain joins TRBV15 and TRBJ1-5; D is unclear. V gave up 8 bases and J gave up 1 base, with 12 bases separating them. CDR1 LNHNV and CDR2 YYDKDF come from the germline V gene (reference sequence). The CDR3 is 14 amino acids. The CDR3 protein is CATSVGASNQPQHF. The CDR3, as DNA: TGTGCCACCTCCGTGGGCGCCAGCAATCAGCCCCAGCATTTT.

The chain recombines TRBV19 with TRBJ1-2; no clear D. The length of the CDR3 is 11 residues. Germline CDR1 is LNHDA and CDR2 is SQIVND (reference sequence). Trimming left V 10 bases short and J 6 bases short, with 12 bases between. CDR3 sequence reads: CAIEGGHGYTF. In DNA, the CDR3 is TGTGCCATTGAAGGAGGTCATGGCTACACCTTC.

The chain is built from TRBV15 and TRBJ1-4, with a weak D call TRBD1 (6 bases). V was shortened by 1 base and J by 0 bases, with 18 bases between the two germline ends. Germline V CDR1 and CDR2: LNHNV, YYDKDF (reference sequence). CDR3 length equals 19 residues. The CDR3 DNA is TGTGCCACCAGCAGAGCCGGGGGGCCAACCTATGCAACTAATGAAAAACTGTTTTTT. This encodes CATSRAGGPTYATNEKLFF.

V and J are TRBV9 and TRBJ1-1, with TRBD1 matching over 8 bases. Germline CDR1 and CDR2: SGDLS and YYNGEE. The CDR3 sequence is 15 residues long. The V segment lost 4 bases and the J segment 5 bases; nucleotides outside the gene matches: 10. The CDR3 loop is CASSLITGGITEAFF. CDR3 coding DNA: TGTGCCAGCAGCTTAATAACAGGGGGGATTACTGAAGCTTTCTTT.